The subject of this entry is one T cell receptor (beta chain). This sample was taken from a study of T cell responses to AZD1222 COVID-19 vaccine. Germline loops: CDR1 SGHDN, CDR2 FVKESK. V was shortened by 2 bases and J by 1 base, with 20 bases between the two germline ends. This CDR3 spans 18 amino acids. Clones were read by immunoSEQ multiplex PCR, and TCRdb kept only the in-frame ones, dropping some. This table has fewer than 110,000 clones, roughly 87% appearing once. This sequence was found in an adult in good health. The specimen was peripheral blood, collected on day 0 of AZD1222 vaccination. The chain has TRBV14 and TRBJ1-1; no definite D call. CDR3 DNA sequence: TGTGCCAGCAGCCAATTACTGGGAGTGTCCGTGAGGAACACTGAAGCTTTCTTT. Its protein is CASSQLLGVSVRNTEAFF.